The 2 T cell receptor beta chains below come from one sample, sequenced in a study of PD-L1 blockade in urothelial cancer. Libraries were prepared by immunoSEQ multiplex PCR; TCRdb keeps only in-frame clonotypes and omits some of them. Of about 110,000 clones listed, roughly 84% were seen once; the top ten hold roughly 2.2%. Material: PBMCs, obtained around atezolizumab (anti-PD-L1) treatment. The receptor source for this set is a man aged 45-65 years with urothelial cancer.

This chain uses TRBV28 with TRBJ1-5; D perhaps matches TRBD1 (6 bases). Trimming pared 4 bases from V and 7 bases from J, leaving 14 bases between. Germline V gene sequence: CDR1 MDHEN, CDR2 SYDVKM. The CDR3 runs 14 residues. As DNA, the CDR3 is TGTGCCAGCAGTTCCCACAGGGATGGGCAGCCCCAGCATTTT. Translation gives CASSSHRDGQPQHF.

The J gene is TRBJ1-5, the V gene TRBV6-1; D perhaps matches TRBD1 (5 bases). The germline gives CDR1 MNHNS, CDR2 SASEGT. Trimming stripped 2 bases from V and 1 base from J, with 15 bases between. The CDR3 is 17 amino acids. CDR3 sequence reads: CASSEPSGGMSNQPQHF. CDR3 bases: TGTGCCAGCAGTGAACCTTCGGGGGGTATGAGCAATCAGCCCCAGCATTTT.